The clone carrying this T cell receptor beta chain occurred a few times. Trimming removed 6 bases from V and 3 bases from J, with 9 bases in between. Germline values: CDR1 WSHSY, CDR2 SAAADI. The CDR3 is 14 amino acids. As processed by the authors: Amplification with reference gene primers provided the estimates of nucleated cell counts. Sequenced by immunoSEQ multiplex PCR; TCRdb stores in-frame clones only, minus some. Clone size and the V and J calls come from that table; the DNA yielded D and trimming. The sample holds 160,000 or so clones, under 95% seen once. These data belong to a study of blood T cell repertoires in COVID-19. Across the whole study: The United States, Italy and Spain supplied acute and convalescent COVID-19 samples. The analysed material was cDNA or gDNA that came from T cells, B-cell-depleted T cells, or PBMCs.

The sample comprised peripheral blood. This TCR derives from a man aged 55-75 years with active or convalescent COVID-19. The chain carries TRBV10-2 and TRBJ1-6; the D gene is possibly TRBD1 (6 bases). This CDR3 reads CASRNRDYNSPLHF. The CDR3 DNA is TGCGCCAGCAGAAACAGGGACTATAATTCACCCCTCCACTTT.